What follows describes a single TCR beta chain. The data were obtained in a study of somatic mutations in cytotoxic T cells in rheumatoid arthritis. TCRdb's table, derived via immunoSEQ multiplex PCR, lists solely in-frame clones and lacks some. The table includes more than 10,000 clones, approximately 70% detected once. This TCR derives from a man in his 60s in good health. Sequenced sample: CD8+ T cells sorted from blood.

The CDR3 bases are TGTGCCAGCAGTTTACGGACAGGGGGCCATGAGCAGTTCTTC. Its protein is CASSLRTGGHEQFF. This chain joins TRBV28 and TRBJ2-1; TRBD1 matches 11 bases. The V and J ends lost 2 bases and 8 bases, in that order; junction bases with no gene match: 2. Per germline, CDR1 MDHEN and CDR2 SYDVKM. The CDR3 is 14 residues long.